This record concerns one TCR beta chain sequence. Its binding antigen is unknown. It has no much larger one-base neighbor in the sample; base qualities were not kept. The source of the sample is a study of PD-L1 blockade in urothelial cancer (dated by TCRdb to about 2017). Background on the whole study: All patients started therapy around 2014 and received atezolizumab 1,200 mg intravenously every 3 weeks. Blood samples yielded a median of around 150,000 T cells and approximately 83,000 unique TCRs, with median clonality roughly 0.084. In the same patients who had TCR sequencing, pretreatment tumors also underwent whole exome sequencing and RNA sequencing. Pretreatment blood TCR-seq was available for about 28 patients, at least one posttreatment blood collection was obtained for some 24 patients, and tumor TCR-seq was available for some 24 patients. About 85% of the roughly 30 patients were males with bladder-origin urothelial cancer, and about 65% of the 29 reported a prior smoking history. Roughly nine patients achieved durable clinical benefit and some 20 did not. Blood samples were analyzed at two time points: 3 weeks after treatment start (second dose) and 6 weeks after treatment start. Progression-free survival longer than 6 months counted as durable clinical benefit, and TCR features were additionally tested against both progression-free and overall survival. An ECOG performance status of 0 or 1 was recorded for the patients, and 0 to 3 prior chemotherapy regimens had been received by the patients. Pretreatment tumor samples, along with matched peripheral blood serially collected before and after atezolizumab treatment, were subjected to TCR sequencing. The study, an exploratory multi-omic analysis, examined somatic, immune and clinical correlates of response to PD-L1 blockade with atezolizumab in urothelial cancer.

Synthetic TCR analog templates were spiked into each PCR to estimate absolute template abundance from read counts. The immunoSEQ assay used bias-controlled V and J gene primers to amplify TCRbeta CDR3 regions from genomic DNA. Sequencing of rearranged TCRbeta segments was done at approximately 20X coverage. The source study handled its data this way. Sequencing errors were corrected by clustering, and CDR3s were annotated against IMGT so that V, D and J genes could be assigned. Downstream analyses used only productive TCRbeta rearrangements and left out out-of-frame or stop-codon sequences. Clonality was calculated as one minus the Shannon entropy normalized by the log of the number of unique productive sequences. Fisher's exact test with Benjamini-Hochberg correction, at a threshold of adjusted p below 0.01, was used to find clones that differed between time points or between blood and tumor. TCRdb stores this immuneACCESS table with in-frame sequences only. Part of the clones is absent; in the studies checked, under half of the shortfall reflects unresolved V genes, and no reason is known for the rest. V, J and clone size derive from that table, while D and trimming were established from the DNA sequence. This sample holds 40,000 to 55,000 clones; 85% to 90% were observed only once. The ten biggest clones cover 20% to 25% of the sample.

The sample's time point, from its label and the paper: pretreatment peripheral blood. A cohort of approximately 30 patients with locally advanced or metastatic urothelial carcinoma, treated at Memorial Sloan Kettering on a trial protocol, was included. Peripheral blood mononuclear cells were collected pretreatment and during treatment, with between 1 and 8 total time points per patient. The Qiagen DNeasy Blood extraction kit was used to purify genomic DNA from total PBMCs and from tumor samples. PBMCs were collected pretreatment and during treatment, and were isolated and stored as previously described. V sheds 0 bases and J sheds 4 bases, leaving 7 bases between their ends. CDR1 and CDR2, per the germline V gene (reference sequence), are LNHNV and YYDKDF. From the cysteine through the phenylalanine, the CDR3 covers 13 amino acids. Solely the CDR3 DNA is kept, with 39 bases framed from the first base.

Broad study findings and their caveats: A pretreatment peripheral blood TCR clonality below the median was linked to improved progression-free and overall survival. Because the sample size was small (n ≈ 29) and many exploratory analyses were performed, the results are intended to be hypothesis-generating. At 3 weeks after the start of treatment, tumor-associated TCR clones in peripheral blood had expanded more in patients with durable benefit (n ≈ 23, p = 0.022).

This receptor was taken from a man aged 60 to 75 with urothelial cancer. The chain uses TRBV15 and TRBJ2-7, and TRBD1 may be the D gene, going by 5 matching bases. The specimen was PBMCs, collected around atezolizumab (anti-PD-L1) treatment. The bases read TGTGCCACCAGCAGAGATAGACAGTACGAGCAGTACTTC. This is translated as CATSRDRQYEQYF.